This T cell receptor (beta chain) stems from a study of technical replicates of blood from a few donors (dated by TCRdb to 2015 to 2018). A remark on this clone: Its antigen is unknown. Per-base quality was not reported, and no clone a single base away is much larger than it.

Including cysteine and phenylalanine, the CDR3 has 14 amino acids. Only the CDR3 DNA is retained, 42 bases long and in frame from the first base. V trim: 1 base; J trim: 8 bases; unmatched bases: 6. The germline V gene encodes CDR1 SGDLS and CDR2 YYNGEE. Library generation was performed with the immunoSEQ multiplex PCR assay. The clones in this table, taken by TCRdb from immuneACCESS, are in-frame only. Not every clone is retained; where verified, under half of the shortfall comes from an unresolved V gene, and the cause of the rest is unknown. For this sample the table gives approximately 79,000 clones, of which around 97% were detected only once. The ten biggest clones cover around 0.31% of the sample.

The chain joins TRBV9 to TRBJ2-1, with 7 bases in between that match TRBD2. This sequence originates from a human donor in good health. What was sequenced was T cells isolated from PBMCs. The DNA reads TGTGCCAGCAGCGTATCGGGGGGTGGGGATGAGCAGTTCTTC. The translation is CASSVSGGGDEQFF.